The T cell receptor (beta chain) described here comes from a study of T cells after yellow fever vaccination. The overall study: Libraries from low-cell-number fractions were prepared with the SMART-Seq v4 Ultra Low Input RNA kit.

TCRdb recomputed calls from the 5' RACE reads with MiXCR, one row per CDR3 protein. The sample has 320,000 or so distinct CDR3 sequences, around 8.1% seen once. This clonotype has just a few counts. Germline V gives CDR1 SGHNT, CDR2 YYREEE (reference sequence). The CDR3 extends over 13 amino acids. Unmatched junction bases numbered 3, after V lost 5 bases and J lost 2 bases. This receptor was taken from a man between 18 and 35 years old who received the YFV17D yellow fever vaccine. Sequencing was performed on PBMCs, taken approximately 47 days after the first yellow fever vaccination. The J gene is TRBJ1-1, the V gene TRBV5-4; 7 bases line up with TRBD1. CDR3: CASRRDSNTEAFF. DNA of the CDR3: TGTGCCAGCAGACGGGACAGCAACACTGAAGCTTTCTTT.